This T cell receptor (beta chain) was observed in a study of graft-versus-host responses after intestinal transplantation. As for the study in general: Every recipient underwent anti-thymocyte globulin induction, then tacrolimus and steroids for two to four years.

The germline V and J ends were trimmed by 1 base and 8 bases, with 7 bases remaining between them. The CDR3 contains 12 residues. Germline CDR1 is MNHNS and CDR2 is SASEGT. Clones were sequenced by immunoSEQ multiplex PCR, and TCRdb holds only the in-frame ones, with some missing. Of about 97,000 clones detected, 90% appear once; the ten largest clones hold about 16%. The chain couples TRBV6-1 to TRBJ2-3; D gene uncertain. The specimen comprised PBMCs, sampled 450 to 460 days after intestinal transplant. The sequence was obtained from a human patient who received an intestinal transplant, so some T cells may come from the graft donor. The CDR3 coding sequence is TGTGCCAGCAGTGAAGGGCGAGGTACGCAGTATTTT. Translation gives CASSEGRGTQYF.